This section outlines one T cell receptor beta chain sequence together with its context. TCRdb keeps only in-frame clones here, not all; method: immunoSEQ multiplex PCR. The data show roughly 26,000 clones, about nine tenths seen once. Trimming pared 4 bases from V and 1 base from J, leaving 16 bases between. Germline CDR1 is MNHEY and CDR2 is SMNVEV (reference sequence). The CDR3 is 17 residues long. The sample originates from a study of T cells in localized non-small cell lung cancer. This receptor was identified in a female donor of 60 years or more with stage II squamous cell lung carcinoma. The gene calls are TRBV27 and TRBJ2-2, with D possibly being TRBD2 (6 bases). Specimen: peripheral blood, collected before any cancer treatment. CDR3 sequence reads: CASSSGGFPENTGELFF. The DNA for the CDR3 is TGTGCCAGCAGTTCTGGGGGGTTCCCGGAGAACACCGGGGAGCTGTTTTTT.